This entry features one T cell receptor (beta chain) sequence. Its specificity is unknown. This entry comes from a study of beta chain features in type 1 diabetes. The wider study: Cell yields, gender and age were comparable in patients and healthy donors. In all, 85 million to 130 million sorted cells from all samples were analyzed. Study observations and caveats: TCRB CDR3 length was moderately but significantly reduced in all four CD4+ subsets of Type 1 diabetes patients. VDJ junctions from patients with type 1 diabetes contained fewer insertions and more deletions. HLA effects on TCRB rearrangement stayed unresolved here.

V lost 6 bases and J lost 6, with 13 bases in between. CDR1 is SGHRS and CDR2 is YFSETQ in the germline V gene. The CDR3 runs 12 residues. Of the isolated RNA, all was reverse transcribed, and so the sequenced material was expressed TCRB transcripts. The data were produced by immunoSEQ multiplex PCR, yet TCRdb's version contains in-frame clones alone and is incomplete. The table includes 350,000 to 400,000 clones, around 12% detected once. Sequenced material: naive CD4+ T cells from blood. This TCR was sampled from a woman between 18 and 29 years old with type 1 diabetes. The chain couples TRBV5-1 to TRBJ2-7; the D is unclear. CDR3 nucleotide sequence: TGCGCCAGCACCCGCGGCGCCGGCGAGCAGTACTTC. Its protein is CASTRGAGEQYF. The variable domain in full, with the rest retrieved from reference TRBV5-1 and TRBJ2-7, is KAGVTQTPRYLIKTRGQQVTLSCSPISGHRSVSWYQQTPGQGLQFLFEYFSETQRNKGNFPGRFSGRQFSNSRSEMNVSTLELGDSALYLCASTRGAGEQYFGPGTRLTVT.